The source of this T cell receptor (beta chain) is a study of T cells in Graves' hyperthyroidism and ophthalmopathy. Researchers amplified the TCR beta CDR3 regions from RNA transcripts. Primed by the HTBI set, a first-round RT-PCR was run on the TCR CDR3. TCRdb redid the calling of the multiplex PCR reads with MiXCR, one entry per CDR3 protein. The sample shows about 520,000 distinct CDR3 sequences, less than 25% of them seen only once. General study points: The model predicted ophthalmopathy a median roughly 6.5 months before onset.

Ophthalmopathy cases scored 3 or more on the Clinical Activity Score and 4 or more on NOSPECS grade, with duration below 3 months. This clonotype was found a few times. What it recognizes is unknown. A much larger clone lies a single base off, so this may be a read error. This CDR3 is missing its conserved last phenylalanine or tryptophan, likely due to a read error. The length of the CDR3 is 17 residues. The germline V gene encodes CDR1 SNHLY and CDR2 FYNNEI. V lost 6 bases, J lost 1 base, and 18 bases lay in between. This chain connects TRBV2 to TRBJ2-2; D unclear. The sequenced material came from blood. The receptor's source is a woman aged 30 to 39 with Graves' ophthalmopathy. CDR3 coding DNA: TGTGCCAGCAGCGTGGTGATTCCCACAGTGAACACCGGGGAGCTGTTTTTG. It translates to CASSVVIPTVNTGELFL.